Listed here is a single TCR beta chain. The junction does not match germline at one end; this may be a read error. These data are taken from a study of blood T cell repertoires in COVID-19. Germline V CDR1 and CDR2: SEHNR, FQNEAQ (reference sequence). The CDR3 covers 16 residues. Per the study methods: Reference gene primer amplification in the assay estimated nucleated cell counts. Repertoires were generated with immunoSEQ multiplex PCR, while TCRdb's copy carries only in-frame clones and drops some. That table furnishes V, J and clone size, whereas the DNA furnished D and trimming. The data show 250,000 to 300,000 clones, roughly 91% seen once.

This TCR derives from a woman aged 25 to 39 with COVID-19, enrolled during active disease. V is TRBV7-9 and J is TRBJ2-5; the match to TRBD2 covers 10 bases. Sequenced input: peripheral blood. The DNA for the CDR3 is TGTGCCAGCAGCTTAGCGAAGCGGGGGGGTCAAGGGACCCAGTACTTC. Its protein is CASSLAKRGGQGTQYF.